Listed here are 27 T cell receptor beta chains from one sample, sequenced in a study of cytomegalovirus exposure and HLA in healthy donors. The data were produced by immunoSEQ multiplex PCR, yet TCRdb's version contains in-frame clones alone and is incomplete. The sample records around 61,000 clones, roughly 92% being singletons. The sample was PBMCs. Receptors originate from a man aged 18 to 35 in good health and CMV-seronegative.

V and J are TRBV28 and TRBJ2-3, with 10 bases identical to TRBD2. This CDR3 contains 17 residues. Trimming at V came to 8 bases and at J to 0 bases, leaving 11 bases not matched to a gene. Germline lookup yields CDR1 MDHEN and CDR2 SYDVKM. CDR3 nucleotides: TGTGCCAGCTCAACTAGCGGGAAGATCTTTAGCACAGATACGCAGTATTTT. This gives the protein CASSTSGKIFSTDTQYF.

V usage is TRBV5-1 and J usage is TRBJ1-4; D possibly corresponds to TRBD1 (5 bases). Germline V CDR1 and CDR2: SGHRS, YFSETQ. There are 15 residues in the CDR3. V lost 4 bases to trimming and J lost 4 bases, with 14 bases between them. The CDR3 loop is CASSPSPRGNEKLFF. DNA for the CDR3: TGCGCCAGCAGCCCTAGTCCTAGGGGTAATGAAAAACTGTTTTTT.

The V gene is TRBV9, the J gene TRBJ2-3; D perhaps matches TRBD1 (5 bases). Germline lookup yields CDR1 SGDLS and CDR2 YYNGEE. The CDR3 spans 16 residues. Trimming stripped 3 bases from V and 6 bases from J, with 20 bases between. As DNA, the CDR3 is TGTGCCAGCAGCGCCTTTACAGGCCTCACGACCGATACGCAGTATTTT. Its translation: CASSAFTGLTTDTQYF.

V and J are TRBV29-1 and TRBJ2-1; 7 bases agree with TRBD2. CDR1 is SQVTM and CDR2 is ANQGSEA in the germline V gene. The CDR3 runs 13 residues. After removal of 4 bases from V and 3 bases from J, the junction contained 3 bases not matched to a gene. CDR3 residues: CSVVREDYNEQFF. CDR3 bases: TGCAGCGTTGTTCGGGAGGACTACAATGAGCAGTTCTTC.

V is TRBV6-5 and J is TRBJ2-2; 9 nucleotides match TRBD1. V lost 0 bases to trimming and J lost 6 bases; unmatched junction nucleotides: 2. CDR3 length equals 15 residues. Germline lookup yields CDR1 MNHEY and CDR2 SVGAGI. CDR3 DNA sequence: TGTGCCAGCAGTTACTCGGGGACAGGGTCCGGGGAGCTGTTTTTT. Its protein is CASSYSGTGSGELFF.

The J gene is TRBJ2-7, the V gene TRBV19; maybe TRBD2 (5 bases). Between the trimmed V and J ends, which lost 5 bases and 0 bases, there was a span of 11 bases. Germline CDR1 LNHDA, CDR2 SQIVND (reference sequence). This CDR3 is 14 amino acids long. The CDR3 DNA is TGTGCCAGTAGTCGCCCTGCGGGCTCCTACGAGCAGTACTTC. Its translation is CASSRPAGSYEQYF.

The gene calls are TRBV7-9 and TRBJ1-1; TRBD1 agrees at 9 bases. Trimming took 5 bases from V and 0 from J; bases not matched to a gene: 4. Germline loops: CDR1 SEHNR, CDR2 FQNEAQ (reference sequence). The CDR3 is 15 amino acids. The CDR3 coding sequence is TGTGCCAGCAGCGCAGGACAGGGGTTGAACACTGAAGCTTTCTTT. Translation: CASSAGQGLNTEAFF.

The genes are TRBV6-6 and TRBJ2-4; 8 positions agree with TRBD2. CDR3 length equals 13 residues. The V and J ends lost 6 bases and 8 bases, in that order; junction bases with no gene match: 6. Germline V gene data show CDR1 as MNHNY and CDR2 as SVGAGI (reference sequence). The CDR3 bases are TGTGCCAGCAGCCTGGACGGGAGGGACATTCAGTACTTC. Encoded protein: CASSLDGRDIQYF.

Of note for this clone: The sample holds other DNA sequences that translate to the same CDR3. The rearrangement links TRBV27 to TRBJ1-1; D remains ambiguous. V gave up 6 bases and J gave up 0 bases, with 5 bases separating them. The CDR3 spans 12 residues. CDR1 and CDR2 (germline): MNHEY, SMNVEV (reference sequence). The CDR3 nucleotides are TGTGCCAGCAGACAACTGAACACTGAAGCTTTCTTT. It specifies CASRQLNTEAFF.

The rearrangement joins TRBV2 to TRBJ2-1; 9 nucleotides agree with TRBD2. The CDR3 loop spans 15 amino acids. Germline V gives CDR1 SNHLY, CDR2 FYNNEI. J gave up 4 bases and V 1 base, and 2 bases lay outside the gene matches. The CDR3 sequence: CASSEETSGYNEQFF. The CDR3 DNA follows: TGTGCCAGCAGTGAAGAGACTAGCGGTTACAATGAGCAGTTCTTC.

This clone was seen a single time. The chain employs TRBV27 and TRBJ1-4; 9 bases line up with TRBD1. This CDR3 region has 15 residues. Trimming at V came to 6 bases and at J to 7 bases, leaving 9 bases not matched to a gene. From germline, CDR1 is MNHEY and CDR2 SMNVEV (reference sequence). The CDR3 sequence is CASRDSGTGTEKLFF. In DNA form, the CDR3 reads TGTGCCAGCAGAGACTCCGGGACAGGGACTGAAAAACTGTTTTTT.

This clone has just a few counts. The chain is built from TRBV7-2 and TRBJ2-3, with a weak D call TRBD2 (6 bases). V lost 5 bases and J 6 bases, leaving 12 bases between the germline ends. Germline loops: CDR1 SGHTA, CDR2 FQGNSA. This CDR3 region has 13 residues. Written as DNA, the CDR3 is TGTGCCAGCAGCAGGGACTCCCCCGATACGCAGTATTTT. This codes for CASSRDSPDTQYF.

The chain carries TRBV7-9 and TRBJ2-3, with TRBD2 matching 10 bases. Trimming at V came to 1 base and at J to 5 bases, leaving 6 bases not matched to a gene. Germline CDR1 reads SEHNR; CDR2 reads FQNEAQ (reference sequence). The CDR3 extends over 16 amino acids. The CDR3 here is CASSLVAGGPGDTQYF. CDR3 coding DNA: TGTGCCAGCAGCTTAGTAGCGGGAGGCCCGGGAGATACGCAGTATTTT.

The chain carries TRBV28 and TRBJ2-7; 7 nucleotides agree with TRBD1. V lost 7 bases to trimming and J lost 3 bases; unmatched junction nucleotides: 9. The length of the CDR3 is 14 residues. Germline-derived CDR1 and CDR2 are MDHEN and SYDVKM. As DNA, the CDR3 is TGTGCCAGCACCGGCCCCGGGACAGTCTACGAGCAGTACTTC. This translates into CASTGPGTVYEQYF.

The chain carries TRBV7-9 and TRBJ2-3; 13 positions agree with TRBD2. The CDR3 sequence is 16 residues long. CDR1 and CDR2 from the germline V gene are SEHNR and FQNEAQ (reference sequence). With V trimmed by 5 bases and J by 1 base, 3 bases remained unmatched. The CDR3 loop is CASSRTSGSRTDTQYF. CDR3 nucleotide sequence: TGTGCCAGCAGCCGGACTAGCGGGAGTCGCACAGATACGCAGTATTTT.

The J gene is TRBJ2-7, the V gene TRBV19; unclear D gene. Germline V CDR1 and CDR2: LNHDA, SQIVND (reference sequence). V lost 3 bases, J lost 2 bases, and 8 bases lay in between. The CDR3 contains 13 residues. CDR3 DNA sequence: TGTGCCAGTAGTATGGGCTTTACCTACGAGCAGTACTTC. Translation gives CASSMGFTYEQYF.

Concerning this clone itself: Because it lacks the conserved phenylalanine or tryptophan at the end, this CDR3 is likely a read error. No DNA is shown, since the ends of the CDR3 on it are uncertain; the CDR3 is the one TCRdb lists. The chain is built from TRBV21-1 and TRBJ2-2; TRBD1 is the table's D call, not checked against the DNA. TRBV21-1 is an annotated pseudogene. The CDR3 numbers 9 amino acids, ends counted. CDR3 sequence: CASSAGQRV.

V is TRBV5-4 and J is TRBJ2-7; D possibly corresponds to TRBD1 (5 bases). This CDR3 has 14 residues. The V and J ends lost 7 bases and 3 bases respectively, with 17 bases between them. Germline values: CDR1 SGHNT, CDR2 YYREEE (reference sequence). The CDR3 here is CASRVGAEGYEQYF. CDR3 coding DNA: TGTGCCAGCCGTGTAGGGGCGGAAGGCTACGAGCAGTACTTC.

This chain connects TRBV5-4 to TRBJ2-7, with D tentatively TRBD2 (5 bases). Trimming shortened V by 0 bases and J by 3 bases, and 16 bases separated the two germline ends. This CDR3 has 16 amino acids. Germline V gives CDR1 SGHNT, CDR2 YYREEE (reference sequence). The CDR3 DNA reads TGTGCCAGCAGCTTGGTATTGGGCCCCGGAGGCTACGAGCAGTACTTC. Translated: CASSLVLGPGGYEQYF.

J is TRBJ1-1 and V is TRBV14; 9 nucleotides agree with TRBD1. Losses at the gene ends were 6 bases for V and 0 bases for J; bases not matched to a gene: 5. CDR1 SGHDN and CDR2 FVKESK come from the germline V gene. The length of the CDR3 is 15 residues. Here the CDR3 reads CASSLGDRVNTEAFF. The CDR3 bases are TGTGCCAGCAGTCTAGGGGACAGGGTGAACACTGAAGCTTTCTTT.

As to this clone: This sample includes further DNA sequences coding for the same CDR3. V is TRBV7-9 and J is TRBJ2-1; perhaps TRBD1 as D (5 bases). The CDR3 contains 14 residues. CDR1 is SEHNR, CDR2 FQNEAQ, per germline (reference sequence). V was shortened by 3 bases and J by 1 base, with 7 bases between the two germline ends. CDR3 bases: TGTGCCAGCAGCTTGGGGCTTTCCTACAATGAGCAGTTCTTC. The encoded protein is CASSLGLSYNEQFF.

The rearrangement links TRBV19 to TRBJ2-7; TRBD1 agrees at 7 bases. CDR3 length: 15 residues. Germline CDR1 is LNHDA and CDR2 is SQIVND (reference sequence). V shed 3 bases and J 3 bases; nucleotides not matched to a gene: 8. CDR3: CASSMQITGDYEQYF. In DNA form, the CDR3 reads TGTGCCAGTAGTATGCAAATCACAGGGGACTACGAGCAGTACTTC.

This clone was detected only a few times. In nucleotides, the CDR3 is TGTGCCAGCAGCTCGAGAATCCACGAGCAGTACTTC. It translates to CASSSRIHEQYF. The chain is built from TRBV7-9 and TRBJ2-7; D not resolved. CDR3 length equals 12 residues. Trimming stripped 4 bases from V and 5 bases from J, with 9 bases between. Looked up from germline, CDR1 is SEHNR and CDR2 is FQNEAQ (reference sequence).

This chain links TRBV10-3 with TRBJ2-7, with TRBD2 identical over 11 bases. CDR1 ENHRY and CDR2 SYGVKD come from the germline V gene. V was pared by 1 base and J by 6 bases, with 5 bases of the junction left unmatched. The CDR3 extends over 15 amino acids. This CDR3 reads CAISEFLAGGGEQYF. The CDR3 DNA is TGTGCCATCAGTGAGTTCCTAGCGGGGGGCGGCGAGCAGTACTTC.

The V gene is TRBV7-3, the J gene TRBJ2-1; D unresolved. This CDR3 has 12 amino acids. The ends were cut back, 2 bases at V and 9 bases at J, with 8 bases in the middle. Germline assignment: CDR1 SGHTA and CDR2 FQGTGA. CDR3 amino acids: CASSLSTGEQFF. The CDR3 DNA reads TGTGCCAGCAGCTTATCCACTGGTGAGCAGTTCTTC.

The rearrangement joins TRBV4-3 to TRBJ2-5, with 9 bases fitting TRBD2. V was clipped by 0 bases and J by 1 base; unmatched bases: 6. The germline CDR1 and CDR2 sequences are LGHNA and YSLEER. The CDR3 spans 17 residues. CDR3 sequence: CASSQEFSGSGQETQYF. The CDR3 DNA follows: TGCGCCAGCAGCCAAGAATTTAGCGGGAGCGGCCAAGAGACCCAGTACTTC.

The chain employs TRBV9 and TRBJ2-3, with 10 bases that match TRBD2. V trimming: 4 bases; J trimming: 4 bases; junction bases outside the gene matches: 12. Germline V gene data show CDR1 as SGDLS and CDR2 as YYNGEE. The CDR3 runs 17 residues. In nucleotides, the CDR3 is TGTGCCAGCAGCTCAGTCACTAGCGGGGCCCCGCCAGATACGCAGTATTTT. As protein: CASSSVTSGAPPDTQYF.